The 14 T cell receptor beta chains reported below all come from one sample, sequenced in a study of T cells in tuberculosis. Assay used: immunoSEQ multiplex PCR; TCRdb lists only in-frame clones, some missing. The table lists 20,000 to 25,000 clones, approximately 97% of them singletons. Sample: PBMCs. These receptors originate from a donor aged 10-29 years with latent tuberculosis or without tuberculosis infection.

V gene TRBV25-1 combines with J gene TRBJ2-5, with TRBD1 as a possible D gene (5 bases). The V gene's germline CDR1 is MGHDK and CDR2 SYGVNS. The V end was cut by 1 base, the J end by 4 bases, with 13 bases between. The CDR3 runs to 15 residues. The chain's CDR3 is CASSESGMPGETQYF. In nucleotides, the CDR3 is TGTGCCAGCAGTGAATCAGGGATGCCGGGAGAGACCCAGTACTTC.

The rearrangement joins TRBV19 to TRBJ2-6; 10 bases match TRBD2. Germline CDR1 and CDR2: LNHDA and SQIVND (reference sequence). Trimming took 5 bases from V and 0 from J; bases not matched to a gene: 7. This CDR3 contains 18 residues. The CDR3 reads CASSGGLALISGANVLTF. For the CDR3, the DNA is TGTGCCAGTAGTGGGGGACTAGCGCTTATCTCTGGGGCCAACGTCCTGACTTTC.

CDR3 loop: CASTLGETYYGYTF. DNA for the CDR3: TGTGCCTCCACCCTGGGAGAAACCTACTATGGCTACACCTTC. The V gene is TRBV30, the J gene TRBJ1-2; the D is unclear. Germline V gives CDR1 GTSNPN, CDR2 SVGIG (reference sequence). The CDR3 consists of 14 residues. Trimming took 7 bases from V and 3 from J, leaving 18 bases between them.

The V call is TRBV27, the J call TRBJ1-2, with D perhaps matching TRBD1 (5 bases). The ends were cut back, 4 bases at V and 1 base at J, with 7 bases in the middle. Germline-derived CDR1 and CDR2 are MNHEY and SMNVEV (reference sequence). There are 13 residues in the CDR3. The CDR3 loop reads CASSWGGNYGYTF. In DNA, the CDR3 is TGTGCCAGCAGTTGGGGGGGTAACTATGGCTACACCTTC.

This sequence joins TRBV5-5 and TRBJ2-3, with D perhaps matching TRBD2 (6 bases). With 0 bases removed from V and 0 bases from J, the gap between germline ends came to 8 bases. The CDR3 runs 15 residues. Per the germline V gene, CDR1 is SGHKS and CDR2 is YYEKEE (reference sequence). The DNA of the CDR3 is TGTGCCAGCAGCTTGGGCGGGACTAGCACAGATACGCAGTATTTT. This sequence encodes CASSLGGTSTDTQYF.

This chain uses TRBV5-8 with TRBJ1-5, with D perhaps matching TRBD1 (6 bases). Germline assignment: CDR1 SGHTS and CDR2 YDEGEE. The CDR3 contains 15 residues. Trimming took 2 bases from V and 0 from J, leaving 9 bases between them. CDR3 residues: CASSFGQHSNQPQHF. The CDR3, as DNA: TGTGCCAGCAGCTTCGGACAGCATAGCAATCAGCCCCAGCATTTT.

This clone showed up just once. The chain recombines TRBV27 with TRBJ2-1, with 8 bases aligning to TRBD2. V trimming: 6 bases; J trimming: 2 bases; junction bases outside the gene matches: 12. CDR3 length equals 17 residues. Germline CDR1 MNHEY, CDR2 SMNVEV (reference sequence). CDR3 sequence (DNA): TGTGCCAGCAGCCCCCCTGGTGCGGGAGGACCCTACAATGAGCAGTTCTTC. Its translation is CASSPPGAGGPYNEQFF.

This chain joins TRBV7-8 and TRBJ1-5, with D uncertain. The ends were cut back, 3 bases at V and 5 bases at J, with 8 bases in the middle. The CDR3 sequence is 13 residues long. The germline V gene has CDR1 SGHVS and CDR2 FQNEAQ. This CDR3 reads CASSLESHQPQHF. DNA of the CDR3: TGTGCCAGCAGCTTGGAGAGCCATCAGCCCCAGCATTTT.

This sequence joins TRBV12-5 and TRBJ1-2; 7 bases fit TRBD1. This CDR3 has 16 residues. V was clipped by 5 bases and J by 2 bases; unmatched bases: 11. Germline loops: CDR1 LGHNT, CDR2 FRNRAP. The chain's CDR3 is CASGPAPPDRNYGYTF. The CDR3 DNA reads TGTGCTAGTGGTCCGGCCCCTCCGGACAGGAACTATGGCTACACCTTC.

The chain is built from TRBV6-6 and TRBJ1-5; perhaps TRBD1 as D (5 bases). This CDR3 is 15 amino acids long. V lost 5 bases, J lost 0 bases, and 11 bases lay in between. Germline-derived CDR1 and CDR2 are MNHNY and SVGAGI (reference sequence). CDR3 protein: CASSTGPHSNQPQHF. Written as DNA, the CDR3 is TGTGCCAGCAGTACAGGTCCCCATAGCAATCAGCCCCAGCATTTT.

The chain has TRBV30 and TRBJ2-3; the match to TRBD1 covers 7 bases. CDR1 and CDR2 (germline): GTSNPN, SVGIG (reference sequence). The length of the CDR3 is 14 residues. The V and J ends lost 5 bases and 2 bases, in that order; junction bases with no gene match: 7. In DNA form, the CDR3 reads TGTGCCTGGGAGCCGGGACAGTTCACAGATACGCAGTATTTT. It specifies CAWEPGQFTDTQYF.

The chain's CDR3 is CASSGIAHAQKAYGYTF. In nucleotides, the CDR3 is TGTGCCAGCAGCGGTATAGCCCATGCGCAGAAGGCCTATGGCTACACCTTC. The chain uses TRBV13 and TRBJ1-2, with D unclear. The CDR3 is made up of 17 amino acids. Between the trimmed V and J ends, which lost 5 bases and 4 bases, there was a span of 23 bases. From germline, CDR1 is PRHDT and CDR2 FYEKMQ (reference sequence).

The chain combines TRBV29-1 with TRBJ2-3; 8 positions match TRBD2. The V gene's germline CDR1 is SQVTM and CDR2 ANQGSEA. J lost 0 bases, V lost 5 bases, and 1 base had no gene match. This CDR3 is 13 amino acids long. The CDR3 loop is CSVLAGSTDTQYF. The DNA of the CDR3 is TGCAGCGTTTTAGCGGGGAGCACAGATACGCAGTATTTT.

This chain joins TRBV5-4 and TRBJ1-1, with D possibly TRBD1 on 6 matching bases. The germline gives CDR1 SGHNT, CDR2 YYREEE (reference sequence). This CDR3 is 14 amino acids long. V was cut by 2 bases and J by 4 bases, with 12 bases left in between. Here the CDR3 reads CASSFDRSGTEAFF. The CDR3 coding sequence is TGTGCCAGCAGCTTCGACAGGTCTGGCACTGAAGCTTTCTTT.